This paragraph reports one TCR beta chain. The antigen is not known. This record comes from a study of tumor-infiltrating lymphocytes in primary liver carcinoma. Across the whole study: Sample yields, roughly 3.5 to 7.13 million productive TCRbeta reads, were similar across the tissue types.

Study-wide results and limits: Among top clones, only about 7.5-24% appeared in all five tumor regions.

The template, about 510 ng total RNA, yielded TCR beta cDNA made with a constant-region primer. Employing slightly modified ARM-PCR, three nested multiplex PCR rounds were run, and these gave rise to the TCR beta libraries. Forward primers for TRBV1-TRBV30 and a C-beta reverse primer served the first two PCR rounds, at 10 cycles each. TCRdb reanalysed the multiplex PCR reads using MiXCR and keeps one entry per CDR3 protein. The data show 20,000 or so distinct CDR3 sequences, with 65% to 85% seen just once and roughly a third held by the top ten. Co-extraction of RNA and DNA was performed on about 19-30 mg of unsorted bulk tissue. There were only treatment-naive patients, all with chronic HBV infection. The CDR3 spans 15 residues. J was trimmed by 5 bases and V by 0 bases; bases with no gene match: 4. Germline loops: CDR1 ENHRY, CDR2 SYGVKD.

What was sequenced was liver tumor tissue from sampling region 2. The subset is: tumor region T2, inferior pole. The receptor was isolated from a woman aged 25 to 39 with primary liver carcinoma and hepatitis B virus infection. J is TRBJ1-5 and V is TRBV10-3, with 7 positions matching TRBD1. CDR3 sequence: CAISESEGADQPQHF. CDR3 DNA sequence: TGTGCCATCAGTGAGTCGGAGGGGGCAGATCAGCCCCAGCATTTT.